Following are 8 T cell receptor beta chains from one sample sequenced in a study of blood T cell repertoires in COVID-19. Profiled with immunoSEQ multiplex PCR; TCRdb holds only in-frame clones, not every one. The profile shows a few hundred thousand clones, around 80% of them singletons. Input material: peripheral blood. All receptors derive from a human donor in a cohort sampled during active COVID-19.

V gene TRBV12-3 or TRBV12-4 combines with J gene TRBJ2-5, with a tentative D call TRBD2 (6 bases). Trimming removed 7 bases from V and 5 bases from J, with 14 bases in between. The CDR3 sequence is 13 residues long. Here the CDR3 reads CASTRLDWETQYF. CDR3 nucleotides: TGTGCCAGCACCCGACTAGATTGGGAGACCCAGTACTTC.

The chain has TRBV27 and TRBJ2-3, with 11 bases aligning to TRBD2. The CDR3 contains 15 residues. V dropped 4 bases and J dropped 5; count of bases not matched to a gene: 5. Germline CDR1 is MNHEY and CDR2 is SMNVEV (reference sequence). DNA of the CDR3: TGTGCCAGCAGTTGGAGTCTAGCGGGAGGAGATACGCAGTATTTT. It yields the protein CASSWSLAGGDTQYF.

The chain employs TRBV4-1 and TRBJ2-1, with 8 bases identical to TRBD2. This CDR3 has 16 residues. Germline CDR1 MGHRA, CDR2 YSYEKL. The V and J ends lost 0 bases and 3 bases, in that order; junction bases with no gene match: 4. The DNA for the CDR3 is TGCGCCAGCAGCCAAGAAAACGGGAGGGTCTACAATGAGCAGTTCTTC. Translating gives CASSQENGRVYNEQFF.

This sequence joins TRBV6-5 and TRBJ2-3; 12 bases are shared with TRBD2. The CDR3 extends over 15 amino acids. In germline, CDR1 is MNHEY, CDR2 SVGAGI. V was clipped by 6 bases and J by 4 bases; unmatched bases: 5. Here the CDR3 reads CASSPLAGGPDTQYF. The CDR3 DNA reads as TGTGCCAGCAGCCCCCTAGCGGGGGGGCCAGATACGCAGTATTTT.

V usage is TRBV7-9 and J usage is TRBJ2-7; tentative D call: TRBD1 (5 bases). The V end was cut by 4 bases, the J end by 4 bases, with 11 bases between. This CDR3 is 13 amino acids long. Germline CDR1 reads SEHNR; CDR2 reads FQNEAQ (reference sequence). The CDR3 spells CASSSDSQYEQYF. Here the CDR3 DNA reads TGTGCCAGCAGCTCAGACAGCCAATACGAGCAGTACTTC.

In DNA, the CDR3 is TGTGCCAGCAGCTTATTCGGTGGGAGGGAGGAGACCCAGTACTTC. This gives the protein CASSLFGGREETQYF. The J gene is TRBJ2-5, the V gene TRBV7-2, with 7 nucleotides matching TRBD2. J gave up 5 bases and V 2 bases, and 8 bases lay outside the gene matches. CDR1 and CDR2 (germline): SGHTA, FQGNSA. The CDR3 is 15 amino acids.

The V and J genes are TRBV4-2 and TRBJ1-4; possibly TRBD1 for D (5 bases). The CDR3 consists of 15 residues. Deletions cut 0 bases from V and 7 bases from J, with 12 bases between. Germline values: CDR1 LGHNA, CDR2 YNFKEQ. The CDR3 DNA reads TGTGCCAGCAGCCAAGAGCTTCAGGGAGGTGAAAAACTGTTTTTT. Amino acid sequence: CASSQELQGGEKLFF.

A single count supports this clone. V gene TRBV4-1 combines with J gene TRBJ2-1, with 8 bases that match TRBD2. The CDR3 spans 17 residues. Germline V gene lookup returns CDR1 MGHRA and CDR2 YSYEKL. The J segment lost 7 bases and the V segment lost 1 base, leaving 12 bases of the junction unmatched. This chain's CDR3 is CASSQVPQREYGNEQFF. The CDR3 DNA follows: TGCGCCAGCAGCCAAGTCCCCCAGCGGGAGTACGGAAATGAGCAGTTCTTC.